This is a list of T cell receptor beta chains from one sample in a study of blood T cell repertoires in COVID-19. Some clones are missing from TCRdb's copy, which holds only in-frame ones; the method was immunoSEQ multiplex PCR. The profile shows hundreds of thousands of clones, 86% of them singletons. Sequencing was performed on peripheral blood. These receptors were obtained from a woman in her 70s with COVID-19, enrolled during active disease. CDR3s include the opening cysteine and the closing phenylalanine or tryptophan. A D gene is named only where the DNA matches it firmly. Clone size is given for some rows only: seen once, a few or many times, or a class if the clone is expanded.

-	TRBJ1-6	TRBV6-5	-	TGTGCCAGCAGACCTCGGACAGATAATTCACCCCTCCACTTT	CASRPRTDNSPLHF
TRBD1	TRBJ1-6	TRBV2	once	TGTGCCAGCAGAGCAACAGGGGCAAGTCTCGACTCACCCCTCCACTTT	CASRATGASLDSPLHF
-	TRBJ1-3	TRBV6-5	-	TGTGCCAGCAACCGAGGCGATTCTGGAAACACCATATATTTT	CASNRGDSGNTIYF
TRBD2	TRBJ2-5	TRBV5-4	-	TGTGCCAGCAGCCCCGCGGGGGGGGTTCAAGAGACCCAGTACTTC	CASSPAGGVQETQYF
-	TRBJ1-2	TRBV24-1	once	TGTGCCACCAGTGATCCGGACTGGGGAGGCTACACCTTC	CATSDPDWGGYTF
-	TRBJ2-2	TRBV2	once	TGTGCCAGCAGTGTAGGGGGGAACACCGGGGAGCTGTTTTTT	CASSVGGNTGELFF
-	TRBJ2-7	TRBV28	once	TGTGCCAGCAGTTCCCCGGGACATAACTACGAGCAGTACTTC	CASSSPGHNYEQYF
TRBD1	TRBJ1-4	TRBV27	-	TGTGCCAGCAGCCGCCCCGGGACAGGGAATGAAAAACTGTTTTTT	CASSRPGTGNEKLFF
TRBD1	TRBJ2-3	TRBV9	-	TGTGCCAGCAGCGTATCCTCGACAGGGGAGCTCACAGATACGCAGTATTTT	CASSVSSTGELTDTQYF
-	TRBJ2-7	TRBV12-5	few	TGTGCTAGTGGTTTTCTCTCCTACGAGCAGTACTTC	CASGFLSYEQYF
-	TRBJ1-1	TRBV27	-	TGTGCCAGCAGTTTACCGGGAACGGGGAACACTGAAGCTTTCTTT	CASSLPGTGNTEAFF
-	TRBJ2-7	TRBV5-8	few	TGTGCCAGCAGCCGGGGTCCCAACTACGAGCAGTACTTC	CASSRGPNYEQYF
TRBD1	TRBJ2-7	TRBV19	-	TGTGCCAGTAGTACCCAGACAGGGAGCTCCTACGAGCAGTACTTC	CASSTQTGSSYEQYF
TRBD1	TRBJ2-7	TRBV9	once	TGTGCCAGCACCCCAGGGACAGGGGTCCACGAGCAGTACTTC	CASTPGTGVHEQYF
-	TRBJ2-7	TRBV21-1	-	TGTGCCAGCAGCAGGCTAGCGGACTTGGGGGAGCAGTACTTC	CASSRLADLGEQYF
-	TRBJ2-5	TRBV5-6	-	TGTGCCAGCAGCTTTCAGCGGGCAGAGACCCAGTACTTC	CASSFQRAETQYF
-	TRBJ2-3	TRBV11-3	-	TGTGCCAGCAGCCTGGGCGGGGCCACAGATACGCAGTATTTT	CASSLGGATDTQYF
TRBD2	TRBJ2-4	TRBV18	once	TGTGCCAGCTCTCCGACTAGCGGGGGGGCCGCGACCAAAAACATTCAGTACTTC	CASSPTSGGAATKNIQYF
TRBD1	TRBJ1-5	TRBV5-1	-	TGCGCCAGCAGCCCGGGGACAGGAAGCAATCAGCCCCAGCATTTT	CASSPGTGSNQPQHF
TRBD1	TRBJ2-1	TRBV19	-	TGTGCCAGTAGTCGGACAGGGGAGACCTACAATGAGCAGTTCTTC	CASSRTGETYNEQFF
TRBD2	TRBJ2-1	TRBV4-3	-	TGCGCCAGCAGCCAAGAAATAGCGGGGGGCAATGAGCAGTTCTTC	CASSQEIAGGNEQFF
TRBD2	TRBJ2-7	TRBV30	few	TGTGCCTGGACTGGACTAGCGGGGGACAGCGAGCAGTACTTC	CAWTGLAGDSEQYF
TRBD1	TRBJ1-2	TRBV3-1/TRBV3-2	-	TGTGCCAGCAGCCACTCCGGGACAGGGACGGGGGGCTACACCTTC	CASSHSGTGTGGYTF
-	TRBJ2-2	TRBV6-5	-	TGTGCCAGCAGTTACATGGACAGCACCGGGGAGCTGTTTTTT	CASSYMDSTGELFF
-	TRBJ1-1	TRBV25-1	-	TGTGCCAGCACCACTGGAGGGTACACTGAAGCTTTCTTT	CASTTGGYTEAFF
TRBD2	TRBJ2-3	TRBV11-2	many	TGTGCCAGCAGCCCCAGGACTAGCGGGGGGTCGGGCGATACGCAGTATTTT	CASSPRTSGGSGDTQYF
-	TRBJ2-7	TRBV6-2/TRBV6-3	-	TGTGCCAGCAGTAACCGGGATCAAGGGTACGAGCAGTACTTC	CASSNRDQGYEQYF
-	TRBJ2-7	TRBV11-2	many	TGTGCCTCTAGAGGAGTAGAGCAGTACTTC	CASRGVEQYF
-	TRBJ2-1	TRBV27	-	TGTGCCAGCAAGGGCAGGGCGCGTAATGAGCAGTTCTTC	CASKGRARNEQFF
-	TRBJ1-1	TRBV23-1	-	TGCGCCAGTACAGGTGAAGCTTTCTTT	CASTGEAFF
TRBD1	TRBJ1-5	TRBV5-6	-	TGTGCCAGCAGCTCCTTCCAGACAGGGACCATCAATCAGCCCCAGCATTTT	CASSSFQTGTINQPQHF
TRBD1	TRBJ2-3	TRBV29-1	-	TGCACCTTTACCCGAGGGGGCTGGGGAACAGATACGCAGTATTTT	CTFTRGGWGTDTQYF
TRBD1	TRBJ1-4	TRBV2	-	TGTGCCAGCACCGGGACAGGGGGAAAACTGTTTTTT	CASTGTGGKLFF
-	TRBJ2-3	TRBV18	-	TGTGCCAGCTCACTTCAGAGCGGGACAGATACGCAGTATTTT	CASSLQSGTDTQYF
-	TRBJ2-5	TRBV23-1	-	TGCGCCAGCAGTCAATGGAGGGTCGGACAGGCACAAGAGACCCAGTACTTC	CASSQWRVGQAQETQYF
TRBD1	TRBJ1-2	TRBV18	-	TGTGCCAGCTCACCCCTGACAGGGGCCTATATGGATGGCTACACCTTC	CASSPLTGAYMDGYTF
-	TRBJ2-7	TRBV30	-	TGTGCCTGGAGTGAAGACTTCTACGAGCAGTACTTC	CAWSEDFYEQYF
-	TRBJ2-7	TRBV7-9	-	TGTGCCAGCAGCTCCCTAAGGGGGGGGCACTACGAGCAGTACTTC	CASSSLRGGHYEQYF
-	TRBJ2-2	TRBV3-1/TRBV3-2	-	TGTGCCAGCAGCGCCCAGGGTAGAAGTGTAACCGGGGAGCTGTTTTTT	CASSAQGRSVTGELFF